The text below deals with one T cell receptor beta chain. This clonotype came up a few times. Its specific antigen is unknown. This may be a read error: a much more frequent sequence differs by one nucleotide. This sample stems from a study of blood T cells in healthy people across ages (dated by TCRdb to the mid-2010s). Regarding the study in general: In model experiments, template switching captured about one uniquely barcoded TCR beta cDNA molecule for every two T cells. Using deep sequencing normalized with unique cDNA molecular identifiers, the study measured how TCR beta repertoire diversity changes with age. Donors were grouped into four age groups: young (average 16 years), middle-aged (about 38), aged (around 62) and long-lived (just over 80). To avoid experimental bias, donors of different ages were randomly spread across the sequencing lanes. For two donors (one aged 18 to 29 and one aged 80 or older), the study analyzed two additional independent replicas of 1 million unique cDNA reads from the same blood draw.

Preparation of the library involved 5' RACE. Sequencing instrument: Illumina HiSeq 2500. The second PCR ran for about 6 to 11 cycles and used a J-beta primer mix along with a sample-barcoded 5' primer. Each TCR beta cDNA molecule received a unique molecular identifier from a template-switch 5' adaptor carrying 12 random nucleotides. At least 2.5 million CDR3-containing paired-end reads were obtained from each sample. First-strand cDNA synthesis was performed from all RNA using the Mint cDNA synthesis kit, with priming by a TRBC-specific oligonucleotide. Following uracil-DNA glycosylase treatment, a first 18-cycle PCR with universal primers M1SS and BC2_uni_R was performed on all cDNA. Turning to the authors' computational methods: For normalization, 1 million high-quality reads, each with a distinct molecular identifier, were randomly selected from each sample. Reads sharing molecular identifiers were discarded rather than binned into consensus sequences. MiTCR, set to a Q25 quality threshold and the strictest error-elimination algorithm, was used for CDR3 identification, clonotype clustering and error correction. A nonparametric unseen species model using Euler transformation provided a lower-bound estimate of total TCR beta diversity. TCRdb reworked the public reads: Q25 trimming with fastp, MiXCR clone assembly, productive beta chains retained. Identical CDR3 protein sequences are pooled into one entry, listed with their most common genes and DNA. It is TCRdb's table, rather than the study itself, that gives the V and J calls and clone size. The sample records some 790,000 distinct CDR3 sequences, around 30% of which are singletons. The leading ten clones occupy around 15% of the sample.

Its CDR3 holds 14 amino acids, cysteine through phenylalanine. The DNA shown is the 42-base CDR3, in frame from base 1. For CDR1 and CDR2, the germline V gene lists SQVTM and ANQGSEA. Study-wide conclusions, independent of this receptor: The percentage of naive T cells measured by flow cytometry correlated strongly with observed TCR beta diversity. Bulk unsorted PBMC profiling prevented conclusive comparison of naive and antigen-experienced compartments. Compared with the aged group, the long-lived group had more naive CD4+ T cells, fewer expanded clones and increased TCR diversity, a pattern suggesting age selection. The CMV infection status of donors was not known, potentially confounding age-related changes in expanded clonotypes. As age increased, observed TCR beta diversity per million T cells dropped in a roughly linear way, and a significant reduction was already evident by age 40. Estimates of total diversity based on one million sequenced T cells were considered lower bounds and underestimates.

The roughly 39 donors, aged roughly 6 to 95 years, were systemically healthy Caucasian individuals from Russia. Around 9.7 milliliters of peripheral blood were collected from each donor into EDTA-treated Vacutainer tubes. Ficoll-Paque density-gradient centrifugation was used to isolate PBMCs, with at least 6.5 million per sample. Trizol reagent was used to extract total RNA from PBMCs, with at least 6 micrograms per sample. The percentages of naive CD45RAhigh/CD27high T cells were determined by flow cytometry on a PBMC aliquot from every donor. This sequence was found in a woman aged 80 or older in good health. The sequencing sample was made of blood. Recombination connected TRBV29-1 to TRBJ2-1; TRBD1 lines up with 10 middle nucleotides. Here is the DNA: TGCAGCGTTGGGACAGGGGGAATCTACAATGGGCAGTTCTTC. Its protein product is CSVGTGGIYNGQFF.